The 9 T cell receptor beta chains reported below all come from one sample, sequenced in a study of CD8 T cells in ankylosing spondylitis. MiXCR, run by TCRdb on the 5' RACE reads, gives a single entry per CDR3 protein. The data hold some 95,000 distinct CDR3 sequences, with about 9% observed a single time. The sample was blood, either unsorted or a sorted T cell fraction (not recorded which). The receptors were sampled from a male donor with ankylosing spondylitis or in good health (not recorded which).

This clonotype was seen many times. CDR3 protein: CASSWTTGTGTDTQYF. CDR3 coding DNA: TGTGCCAGCAGTTGGACGACAGGGACGGGCACAGATACGCAGTATTTT. V and J are TRBV12-3 or TRBV12-4 and TRBJ2-3; 7 bases map to TRBD1. The junction had 8 bases not matched to a gene; V was cut back by 4 bases and J by 1 base. The CDR3 runs to 16 residues.

This clonotype was seen many times. The J gene is TRBJ1-2, the V gene TRBV3-1; D ambiguous. CDR1 is LGHDT and CDR2 is YNNKEL in the germline V gene (reference sequence). V shed 0 bases and J shed 4 bases, with 12 bases lying between them. CDR3 size: 15 residues. This chain's CDR3 is CASSQDYSPTYGYTF. The CDR3 DNA sequence: TGTGCCAGCAGCCAAGATTATTCCCCGACCTATGGCTACACCTTC.

This clonotype has at least ten counts. This chain connects TRBV20-1 to TRBJ2-3, with D perhaps TRBD2 (7 bases). The V gene's germline CDR1 is DFQATT and CDR2 SNEGSKA (reference sequence). The ends were cut back, 4 bases at V and 2 bases at J, with 34 bases in the middle. CDR3 length: 21 residues. The CDR3 reads CSANHPRWAGAPHRNTDTQYF. The CDR3 nucleotides read TGCAGTGCTAACCACCCTCGCTGGGCGGGGGCTCCTCACCGCAACACAGATACGCAGTATTTT.

This clonotype was counted ten times or more. The chain combines TRBV7-2 with TRBJ2-1; D is undetermined. This CDR3 is built from 12 residues. Looked up from germline, CDR1 is SGHTA and CDR2 is FQGNSA. V was clipped by 2 bases and J by 6 bases, with 5 bases between them. The CDR3 sequence is CASSLISNEQFF. CDR3 bases: TGTGCCAGCAGCTTAATCAGCAATGAGCAGTTCTTC. The variable domain in full, with the rest retrieved from reference TRBV7-2 and TRBJ2-1, is GAGVSQSPSNKVTEKGKDVELRCDPISGHTALYWYRQSLGQGLEFLIYFQGNSAPDKSGLPSDRFSAERTGGSVSTLTIQRTQQEDSAVYLCASSLISNEQFFGPGTRLTVL.

This clonotype has at least ten counts. This chain joins TRBV19 and TRBJ2-1; D possibly uses TRBD1 or TRBD2 (6 bases each). Germline-derived CDR1 and CDR2 are LNHDA and SQIVND (reference sequence). The germline V and J ends were trimmed by 6 bases and 7 bases, with 19 bases remaining between them. The CDR3 covers 15 residues. CDR3 sequence (DNA): TGTGCCAGTAGCCCCATACACGGGGGCAAAAATGAGCAGTTCTTC. This codes for CASSPIHGGKNEQFF.

This clonotype appeared many times. The DNA for the CDR3 is TGCGCCAGCAGCCCTCCGAACCCTAGTAACAATGAGCAGTTCTTC. It yields the protein CASSPPNPSNNEQFF. V usage is TRBV5-1 and J usage is TRBJ2-1, with D unresolved. CDR1 SGHRS and CDR2 YFSETQ come from the germline V gene. CDR3 length: 15 residues. The V end lost 4 bases, the J end lost 5 bases, and 16 bases lay between the germline ends.

This clonotype was found a few times. The J gene is TRBJ1-1, the V gene TRBV7-8; 8 bases are a match to TRBD1. V dropped 5 bases and J dropped 5; count of bases not matched to a gene: 13. CDR1 is SGHVS and CDR2 is FQNEAQ in the germline V gene. This CDR3 region has 16 residues. CDR3 bases: TGTGCCAGCAGCCCGAACAGGGGGGGGGTGGATACTGAAGCTTTCTTT. Its translation: CASSPNRGGVDTEAFF. Together with reference TRBV7-8 and TRBJ1-1, the CDR3 gives the full variable domain: GAGVSQSPRYKVAKRGQDVALRCDPISGHVSLFWYQQALGQGPEFLTYFQNEAQLDKSGLPSDRFFAERPEGSVSTLKIQRTQQEDSAVYLCASSPNRGGVDTEAFFGQGTRLTVV.

This clonotype was picked up a small number of times. The chain is built from TRBV5-1 and TRBJ2-1; D perhaps matches TRBD2 (6 bases). V lost 3 bases, J lost 0 bases, and 13 bases lay in between. Germline V gene data show CDR1 as SGHRS and CDR2 as YFSETQ. The CDR3 covers 16 residues. CDR3 loop: CASSWGTSVSYNEQFF. Here the CDR3 DNA reads TGCGCCAGCAGCTGGGGGACTTCAGTCTCCTACAATGAGCAGTTCTTC.

There are many counts of this clonotype. This chain uses TRBV29-1 with TRBJ2-2, with D maybe TRBD1 (6 bases). V shed 5 bases and J shed 2 bases, with 12 bases lying between them. Germline CDR1 is SQVTM and CDR2 is ANQGSEA. The CDR3 extends over 14 amino acids. The CDR3 bases are TGCAGCGTTATGACAGGATTAAACACCGGGGAGCTGTTTTTT. Protein sequence: CSVMTGLNTGELFF.